A selection of T cell receptor beta chains follows, all from one sample in a study of shared clonotypes between healthy human individuals. Assay used: immunoSEQ multiplex PCR; TCRdb lists only in-frame clones, some missing. Of about 2.4 million clones detected, roughly 93% appear once; the ten largest clones hold around 0.4%. Sequenced input: naive CD4+ T cells from PBMCs. The receptors come from a man aged 18 to 30 in good health. Some clones in this sample may be carry-over from other donors' samples. The CDR3 runs from the conserved cysteine through the conserved F or W. The order of the fields is V gene, D gene, clone size, CDR3 length, J gene, CDR3 protein, CDR3 DNA. D genes are given only for firm matches. Rows may omit the clone size; those that give it use once, few, many or a size class.

v_call: TRBV27; d_call: TRBD2; clone_size: NA; cdr3_length: 18; j_call: TRBJ2-2; cdr3_aa: CASSLGLAGGPWTGELFF; cdr3_nt: TGTGCCAGCAGTCTCGGACTAGCGGGAGGGCCATGGACCGGGGAGCTGTTTTTT
v_call: TRBV5-1; d_call: NA; clone_size: NA; cdr3_length: 15; j_call: TRBJ2-1; cdr3_aa: CASSRPGGPEAEQFF; cdr3_nt: TGCGCCAGCAGCCGACCAGGGGGGCCGGAGGCTGAGCAGTTCTTC
v_call: TRBV20-1; d_call: NA; clone_size: NA; cdr3_length: 11; j_call: TRBJ1-5; cdr3_aa: CSAARGGPQHF; cdr3_nt: TGCAGTGCGGCGCGGGGGGGGCCCCAGCATTTT
v_call: TRBV5-1; d_call: NA; clone_size: NA; cdr3_length: 15; j_call: TRBJ2-3; cdr3_aa: CASSGAGWSLGTQYF; cdr3_nt: TGCGCCAGCAGCGGGGCAGGGTGGTCTTTGGGTACGCAGTATTTT
v_call: TRBV29-1; d_call: NA; clone_size: NA; cdr3_length: 12; j_call: TRBJ1-1; cdr3_aa: CSAQNRNTEAFF; cdr3_nt: TGCAGCGCCCAGAATCGGAACACTGAAGCTTTCTTT
v_call: TRBV5-5; d_call: TRBD1; clone_size: once; cdr3_length: 15; j_call: TRBJ2-2; cdr3_aa: CASSPRTGYTGELFF; cdr3_nt: TGTGCCAGCAGCCCCCGGACAGGGTACACCGGGGAGCTGTTTTTT
v_call: TRBV7-2; d_call: NA; clone_size: once; cdr3_length: 14; j_call: TRBJ2-1; cdr3_aa: CASSLGPGPREQFF; cdr3_nt: TGTGCCAGCAGCTTAGGACCGGGGCCCCGGGAGCAGTTCTTC
v_call: TRBV19; d_call: TRBD2; clone_size: NA; cdr3_length: 16; j_call: TRBJ2-7; cdr3_aa: CASRSGASGTLGEQYF; cdr3_nt: TGTGCCAGTAGGTCGGGGGCTAGCGGGACTCTTGGCGAGCAGTACTTC
v_call: TRBV19; d_call: NA; clone_size: NA; cdr3_length: 16; j_call: TRBJ2-1; cdr3_aa: CASSARGGVRHNEQFF; cdr3_nt: TGTGCCAGTAGCGCAAGGGGGGGAGTTAGGCACAATGAGCAGTTCTTC
v_call: TRBV5-1; d_call: TRBD2; clone_size: NA; cdr3_length: 16; j_call: TRBJ2-7; cdr3_aa: CASSLGLAGGSYEQYF; cdr3_nt: TGCGCCAGCAGCTTGGGACTAGCGGGAGGTTCCTACGAGCAGTACTTC
v_call: TRBV7-2; d_call: TRBD2; clone_size: NA; cdr3_length: 15; j_call: TRBJ2-2; cdr3_aa: CASTAGGVWAGELFF; cdr3_nt: TGTGCCAGCACCGCCGGGGGGGTATGGGCCGGGGAGCTGTTTTTT
v_call: TRBV18; d_call: NA; clone_size: NA; cdr3_length: 16; j_call: TRBJ2-2; cdr3_aa: CASSPGQVANTGELFF; cdr3_nt: TGTGCCAGCTCACCAGGGCAGGTAGCGAACACCGGGGAGCTGTTTTTT